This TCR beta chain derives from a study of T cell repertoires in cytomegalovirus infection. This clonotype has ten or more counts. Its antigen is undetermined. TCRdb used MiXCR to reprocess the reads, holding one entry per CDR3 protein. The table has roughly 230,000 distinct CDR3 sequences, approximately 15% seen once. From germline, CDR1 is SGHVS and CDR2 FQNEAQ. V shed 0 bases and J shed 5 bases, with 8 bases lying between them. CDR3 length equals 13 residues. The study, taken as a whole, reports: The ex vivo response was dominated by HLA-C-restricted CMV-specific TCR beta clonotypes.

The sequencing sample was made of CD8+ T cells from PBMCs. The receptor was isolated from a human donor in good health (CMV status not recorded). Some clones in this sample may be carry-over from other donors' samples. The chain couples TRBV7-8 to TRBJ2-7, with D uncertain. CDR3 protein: CASSLAPTNEQYF. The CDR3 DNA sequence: TGTGCCAGCAGCTTAGCTCCGACAAACGAGCAGTACTTC.